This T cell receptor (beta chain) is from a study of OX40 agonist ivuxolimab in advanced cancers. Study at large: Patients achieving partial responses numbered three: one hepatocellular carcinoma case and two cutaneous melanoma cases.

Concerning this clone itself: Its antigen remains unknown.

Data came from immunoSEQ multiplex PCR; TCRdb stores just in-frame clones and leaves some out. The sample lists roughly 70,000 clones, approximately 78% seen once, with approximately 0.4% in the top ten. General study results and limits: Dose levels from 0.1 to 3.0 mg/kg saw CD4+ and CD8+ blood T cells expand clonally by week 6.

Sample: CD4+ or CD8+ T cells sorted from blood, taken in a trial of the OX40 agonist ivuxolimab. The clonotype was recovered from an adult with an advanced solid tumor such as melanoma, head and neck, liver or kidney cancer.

The CDR3 coding sequence is TGTGCCACCAGCAGGGACAGGACTAATGAAAAACTGTTTTTT. It encodes CATSRDRTNEKLFF. V is TRBV15 and J is TRBJ1-4; TRBD1 matches 7 bases. The CDR3 is 14 amino acids. CDR1 and CDR2 (germline): LNHNV, YYDKDF (reference sequence). V lost 3 bases, J lost 2 bases, and 0 bases stayed unmatched.